This TCR beta chain was sequenced for a study of blood T cell repertoires in COVID-19. Sequencing was performed with immunoSEQ multiplex PCR; in TCRdb, only in-frame clones are kept and a portion is missing. The table records about 59,000 clones, roughly 89% of them present only once. CDR1 and CDR2 (germline): KGHSH, LQKENI. V was cut by 0 bases and J by 0 bases, with 11 bases left in between. The CDR3 contains 17 residues. The sequence was collected from a human donor in a cohort sampled during active COVID-19. This chain uses TRBV18 with TRBJ1-4, with D maybe TRBD1 (5 bases). Sequenced input: peripheral blood. The CDR3 region is CASSPPDSRSTNEKLFF. DNA of the CDR3: TGTGCCAGCTCACCACCAGACAGTCGATCAACTAATGAAAAACTGTTTTTT. The complete variable domain, with remaining parts taken from reference TRBV18 and TRBJ1-4, reads NAGVMQNPRHLVRRRGQEARLRCSPMKGHSHVYWYRQLPEEGLKFMVYLQKENIIDESGMPKERFSAEFPKEGPSILRIQQVVRGDSAAYFCASSPPDSRSTNEKLFFGSGTQLSVL.